This T cell receptor (beta chain) was identified in a study of blood T cell repertoires in COVID-19. Study context: Collection of acute and convalescent COVID-19 samples took place in the United States, Italy and Spain.

Per the germline V gene, CDR1 is MNHNS and CDR2 is SASEGT. With 8 bases removed from V and 7 bases from J, the gap between germline ends came to 12 bases. The CDR3 contains 13 residues. The repertoire was sequenced with immunoSEQ multiplex PCR; TCRdb's copy has only in-frame clones and lacks some. The sample has 140,000 to 150,000 clones, about nine tenths seen once. Participants spanned ages 18 to 89 years and resided in about two dozen US areas. Participants' reported clinical history set cohort assignment. Donors in Cohort 3 counted as recovered after two negative PCRs, clearance, or symptom resolution. This clone appeared a few times.

Sequenced sample: PBMCs or T cells enriched from blood (not recorded which). J is TRBJ1-6 and V is TRBV6-1; D is unclear. The clonotype was recovered from a man aged 50 or older who had recovered from COVID-19. The CDR3 nucleotides are TGTGCCAGCGTTCTGGAGGGAAATTCACCCCTCCACTTT. Translation gives CASVLEGNSPLHF.